A selection of T cell receptor beta chains follows, all from one sample in a study of T cell changes during pregnancy in multiple sclerosis. Libraries were prepared by immunoSEQ multiplex PCR; TCRdb keeps only in-frame clonotypes and omits some of them. Of 40,000 or so clones in the sample, about 90% were seen once. Sequenced here: CD8+ T cells from peripheral blood mononuclear cells, sampled before pregnancy. The receptors were sampled from a female donor with multiple sclerosis, enrolled in a pregnancy study. CDR3s include the opening cysteine and the closing phenylalanine or tryptophan. Fields, in order: J gene, V gene, clone size, D gene, CDR3 protein, CDR3 DNA. The D gene is left open where the match is weak. Where a row states a size, it is once, few, many or the class of an expanded clone; other rows omit it.

j_call: TRBJ2-3
v_call: TRBV28
clone_size: -
d_call: TRBD2
cdr3_aa: CASTPSTSGRTQYF
cdr3_nt: TGTGCCAGCACCCCGTCGACTAGCGGGAGGACGCAGTATTTT

j_call: TRBJ1-2
v_call: TRBV9
clone_size: -
d_call: TRBD1
cdr3_aa: CASSVGQVGQENYGYTF
cdr3_nt: TGTGCCAGCAGCGTAGGTCAGGTCGGACAGGAGAACTATGGCTACACCTTC

j_call: TRBJ2-3
v_call: TRBV13
clone_size: -
d_call: TRBD2
cdr3_aa: CASSLGGGRSTDTQYF
cdr3_nt: TGTGCCAGCAGCTTAGGGGGGGGGAGGAGCACAGATACGCAGTATTTT

j_call: TRBJ1-4
v_call: TRBV27
clone_size: -
d_call: TRBD1
cdr3_aa: CASSTYRDSNEKLFF
cdr3_nt: TGTGCCAGCTCTACTTACCGGGACAGTAATGAAAAACTGTTTTTT

j_call: TRBJ2-5
v_call: TRBV13
clone_size: -
d_call: -
cdr3_aa: CASSLVRDKETQYF
cdr3_nt: TGTGCCAGCAGCTTAGTGCGGGATAAAGAGACCCAGTACTTC

j_call: TRBJ1-1
v_call: TRBV7-8
clone_size: -
d_call: -
cdr3_aa: CASSPQGGRGAFF
cdr3_nt: TGTGCCAGCAGCCCCCAGGGAGGGCGTGGAGCTTTCTTT

j_call: TRBJ2-1
v_call: TRBV2
clone_size: -
d_call: -
cdr3_aa: CASTESPSSYNEQFF
cdr3_nt: TGTGCCAGCACAGAAAGTCCTTCCTCCTACAATGAGCAGTTCTTC

j_call: TRBJ2-3
v_call: TRBV27
clone_size: -
d_call: TRBD1
cdr3_aa: CASSSDRGSTDTQYF
cdr3_nt: TGTGCCAGCAGTTCGGACAGGGGGAGCACAGATACGCAGTATTTT

j_call: TRBJ2-1
v_call: TRBV21-1
clone_size: -
d_call: -
cdr3_aa: CASSTSGPSYNEQFF
cdr3_nt: TGTGCCAGCAGCACTAGCGGGCCCTCCTACAATGAGCAGTTCTTC

j_call: TRBJ1-3
v_call: TRBV7-3
clone_size: once
d_call: -
cdr3_aa: CASSLRETGNTIYF
cdr3_nt: TGTGCCAGCAGCTTAAGGGAGACTGGAAACACCATATATTTT

j_call: TRBJ2-6
v_call: TRBV9
clone_size: -
d_call: -
cdr3_aa: CASSVVTRGAPGANVLTF
cdr3_nt: TGTGCCAGCAGCGTAGTTACCAGGGGAGCGCCTGGGGCCAACGTCCTGACTTTC

j_call: TRBJ1-1
v_call: TRBV19
clone_size: -
d_call: -
cdr3_aa: CASSVRVGGTEAFF
cdr3_nt: TGTGCCAGTAGTGTCAGGGTAGGCGGCACTGAAGCTTTCTTT

j_call: TRBJ2-7
v_call: TRBV5-4
clone_size: few
d_call: TRBD2
cdr3_aa: CASSLAGGPSEQYF
cdr3_nt: TGTGCCAGCAGCCTAGCGGGGGGGCCCTCGGAGCAGTACTTC

j_call: TRBJ2-1
v_call: TRBV5-1
clone_size: -
d_call: -
cdr3_aa: CASSLGRGYYNEQFF
cdr3_nt: TGCGCCAGCAGCTTGGGCAGGGGATACTACAATGAGCAGTTCTTC

j_call: TRBJ2-6
v_call: TRBV9
clone_size: -
d_call: -
cdr3_aa: CASSSTAVRGGANVLTF
cdr3_nt: TGTGCCAGCAGCTCTACCGCCGTGCGAGGCGGGGCCAACGTCCTGACTTTC

j_call: TRBJ1-2
v_call: TRBV7-2
clone_size: -
d_call: -
cdr3_aa: CASSKSEVLANYGYTF
cdr3_nt: TGTGCCAGCAGCAAAAGCGAAGTGTTAGCTAACTATGGCTACACCTTC

j_call: TRBJ1-5
v_call: TRBV28
clone_size: -
d_call: -
cdr3_aa: CASGMGQPQHF
cdr3_nt: TGTGCCAGCGGTATGGGCCAGCCCCAGCATTTT

j_call: TRBJ1-2
v_call: TRBV27
clone_size: -
d_call: TRBD1
cdr3_aa: CASSSTDRVNGYTF
cdr3_nt: TGTGCCAGCAGTTCCACGGACAGGGTAAATGGCTACACCTTC

j_call: TRBJ2-7
v_call: TRBV7-9
clone_size: -
d_call: TRBD1
cdr3_aa: CASSLARGHRGNYEQYF
cdr3_nt: TGTGCCAGCAGCTTAGCCAGGGGACACAGGGGAAACTACGAGCAGTACTTC

j_call: TRBJ2-7
v_call: TRBV5-1
clone_size: -
d_call: TRBD1
cdr3_aa: CASSPGGTYEQYF
cdr3_nt: TGCGCCAGCAGTCCAGGGGGTACCTACGAGCAGTACTTC

j_call: TRBJ1-2
v_call: TRBV6-1
clone_size: -
d_call: -
cdr3_aa: CASSEDGGYGYTF
cdr3_nt: TGTGCCAGCAGTGAAGACGGGGGCTATGGCTACACCTTC

j_call: TRBJ2-1
v_call: TRBV27
clone_size: -
d_call: TRBD2
cdr3_aa: CASSSSSGVYNEQFF
cdr3_nt: TGTGCCAGCAGTTCCTCTAGCGGGGTATACAATGAGCAGTTCTTC

j_call: TRBJ2-7
v_call: TRBV27
clone_size: -
d_call: TRBD1
cdr3_aa: CATRDRAHEQYF
cdr3_nt: TGTGCCACCCGGGACAGAGCCCACGAGCAGTACTTC

j_call: TRBJ2-7
v_call: TRBV7-9
clone_size: -
d_call: TRBD2
cdr3_aa: CASSPGGGYEQYF
cdr3_nt: TGTGCCAGCAGCCCCGGGGGGGGTTACGAGCAGTACTTC

j_call: TRBJ2-7
v_call: TRBV5-4
clone_size: -
d_call: TRBD1
cdr3_aa: CASSKETGAESYEQYF
cdr3_nt: TGTGCCAGCAGCAAGGAGACAGGGGCGGAATCCTACGAGCAGTACTTC

j_call: TRBJ2-7
v_call: TRBV27
clone_size: -
d_call: TRBD2
cdr3_aa: CASSLTPGLAGEQYF
cdr3_nt: TGTGCCAGCAGTCTAACACCGGGACTAGCGGGAGAGCAGTACTTC

j_call: TRBJ1-4
v_call: TRBV10-3
clone_size: -
d_call: TRBD1
cdr3_aa: CAAQGQGEKLFF
cdr3_nt: TGTGCCGCCCAGGGACAGGGTGAAAAACTGTTTTTT

j_call: TRBJ1-2
v_call: TRBV7-9
clone_size: -
d_call: TRBD1
cdr3_aa: CASSSTQGGLYLKGYTF
cdr3_nt: TGTGCCAGCAGCTCCACCCAGGGGGGCCTATACCTTAAAGGCTACACCTTC

j_call: TRBJ2-7
v_call: TRBV2
clone_size: -
d_call: -
cdr3_aa: CASTYTGSVSYEQYF
cdr3_nt: TGTGCCAGCACCTATACAGGGTCGGTCTCCTACGAGCAGTACTTC

j_call: TRBJ2-7
v_call: TRBV27
clone_size: -
d_call: -
cdr3_aa: CASSLDLGSSSYEQYF
cdr3_nt: TGTGCCAGCAGTTTAGATCTCGGGAGCAGCTCCTACGAGCAGTACTTC

j_call: TRBJ2-1
v_call: TRBV7-9
clone_size: once
d_call: -
cdr3_aa: CASSQLAAADNEQFF
cdr3_nt: TGTGCCAGCAGCCAACTAGCCGCGGCAGACAATGAGCAGTTCTTC

j_call: TRBJ1-1
v_call: TRBV5-1
clone_size: -
d_call: -
cdr3_aa: CASRWGENTEAFF
cdr3_nt: TGCGCCAGCAGGTGGGGGGAGAACACTGAAGCTTTCTTT

j_call: TRBJ1-1
v_call: TRBV18
clone_size: -
d_call: -
cdr3_aa: CASSPPAEAFF
cdr3_nt: TGTGCCAGCTCACCACCGGCAGAAGCTTTCTTT

j_call: TRBJ2-3
v_call: TRBV4-2
clone_size: -
d_call: TRBD2
cdr3_aa: CASSQEGAGATDTQYF
cdr3_nt: TGTGCCAGCAGCCAAGAGGGAGCGGGGGCCACAGATACGCAGTATTTT

j_call: TRBJ2-1
v_call: TRBV6-4
clone_size: -
d_call: -
cdr3_aa: CASSDSRQYSEQFF
cdr3_nt: TGTGCCAGCAGTGACTCGAGACAGTATAGTGAGCAGTTCTTC

j_call: TRBJ1-1
v_call: TRBV27
clone_size: -
d_call: -
cdr3_aa: CASRAGGAWNTEAFF
cdr3_nt: TGTGCCAGCAGGGCGGGGGGGGCTTGGAACACTGAAGCTTTCTTT

j_call: TRBJ2-1
v_call: TRBV6-1
clone_size: once
d_call: TRBD2
cdr3_aa: CASIRLAGGLNEQFF
cdr3_nt: TGTGCCAGCATTAGACTAGCGGGAGGGCTCAATGAGCAGTTCTTC

j_call: TRBJ2-1
v_call: TRBV18
clone_size: -
d_call: -
cdr3_aa: CASSDSDMAEQFF
cdr3_nt: TGTGCCAGCTCAGACAGTGACATGGCTGAGCAGTTCTTC

j_call: TRBJ1-2
v_call: TRBV7-9
clone_size: -
d_call: TRBD1
cdr3_aa: CASNGTGGGGYTF
cdr3_nt: TGTGCCAGCAACGGAACAGGGGGCGGAGGCTACACCTTC

j_call: TRBJ1-5
v_call: TRBV27
clone_size: -
d_call: TRBD1
cdr3_aa: CASSVGTGGNQPQHF
cdr3_nt: TGTGCCAGCAGTGTAGGGACAGGGGGCAATCAGCCCCAGCATTTT

j_call: TRBJ1-2
v_call: TRBV5-5
clone_size: -
d_call: TRBD1
cdr3_aa: CASSLGTGGGYTF
cdr3_nt: TGTGCCAGCAGCCTCGGGACAGGCGGTGGCTACACCTTC